Listed here are 27 T cell receptor beta chains from one sample, sequenced in a study of cytomegalovirus exposure and HLA in healthy donors. Primers for the PCR totalled 60 Vbeta and 13 Jbeta. The repertoire was sequenced with immunoSEQ multiplex PCR; TCRdb's copy has only in-frame clones and lacks some. Here the sample spans approximately 160,000 clones, roughly 79% being singletons. Sequencing was performed on PBMCs. The receptors come from a male donor in good health and CMV-seronegative.

To note about this clone: This sample includes further DNA sequences coding for the same CDR3. J is TRBJ1-5 and V is TRBV15; D is ambiguous. Trimming left V 8 bases short and J 7 bases short, with 21 bases between. The CDR3 covers 15 residues. Germline lookup yields CDR1 LNHNV and CDR2 YYDKDF (reference sequence). Here the CDR3 reads CATGADSQFNQPQHF. In DNA form, the CDR3 reads TGTGCCACCGGAGCAGACTCGCAGTTCAACCAGCCCCAGCATTTT.

The V call is TRBV27, the J call TRBJ2-5; tentative D call: TRBD1 (6 bases). The CDR3 covers 15 residues. Per germline, CDR1 MNHEY and CDR2 SMNVEV (reference sequence). V was shortened by 5 bases and J by 11 bases, with 24 bases between the two germline ends. The CDR3 DNA follows: TGTGCCAGCAGTCTTGGACAGTGGTCCCCCAAGGAGCAGTACTTC. Its translation: CASSLGQWSPKEQYF.

The genes are TRBV5-6 and TRBJ2-1, with D tentatively TRBD2 (7 bases). The germline V gene has CDR1 SGHDT and CDR2 YYEEEE. V was cut by 3 bases and J by 1 base, with 14 bases left in between. There are 16 residues in the CDR3. The CDR3: CASSSLGGGSYNEQFF. In DNA, the CDR3 is TGTGCCAGCAGCTCCTTAGGGGGGGGGTCCTACAATGAGCAGTTCTTC.

The chain carries TRBV21-1 and TRBJ2-7; no check of the table's D call, TRBD1, against the DNA was made. TRBV21-1 represents a pseudogene. This CDR3 comprises 15 residues. The CDR3 loop reads CASSKSTGYSYEQYF. CDR3 nucleotide sequence: TGTGCCAGCAGCAAATCTACAGGGTATTCCTACGAGCAGTACTTC.

The chain recombines TRBV19 with TRBJ1-1; no clear D gene. Looked up from germline, CDR1 is LNHDA and CDR2 is SQIVND (reference sequence). V was clipped by 10 bases and J by 4 bases, with 13 bases between them. This CDR3 region has 12 residues. The CDR3 is CAIKRSSTEAFF. The CDR3 nucleotides are TGTGCCATTAAGAGAAGTAGCACTGAAGCTTTCTTT.

The chain is built from TRBV10-2 and TRBJ2-3; 14 bases are shared with TRBD2. The V gene end was trimmed by 6 bases and the J gene end by 6 bases; junction bases not matched to a gene: 5. The CDR3 loop spans 15 amino acids. CDR1 is WSHSY, CDR2 SAAADI, per germline. CDR3 residues: CASRGTSGSIDTQYF. In DNA form, the CDR3 reads TGCGCCAGCAGGGGGACTAGCGGGAGTATTGATACGCAGTATTTT.

The V and J genes are TRBV5-1 and TRBJ2-2; TRBD1 agrees at 11 bases. With V trimmed by 4 bases and J by 6 bases, 2 bases remained unmatched. Germline values: CDR1 SGHRS, CDR2 YFSETQ. The CDR3 totals 14 residues. CDR3 protein: CASSRDRGAGELFF. The CDR3 DNA follows: TGCGCCAGCAGCAGGGACAGGGGGGCCGGGGAGCTGTTTTTT.

This rearrangement joins TRBV5-6 to TRBJ2-5; D possibly corresponds to TRBD1 (7 bases). The germline V gene has CDR1 SGHDT and CDR2 YYEEEE. Trimming shortened V by 4 bases and J by 5 bases, and 15 bases separated the two germline ends. This CDR3 has 14 residues. The CDR3 DNA follows: TGTGCCAGCAGCCGGAGCAGGGGGAGGGAGACCCAGTACTTC. As protein: CASSRSRGRETQYF.

The count of this clone is one. This chain joins TRBV6-1 and TRBJ2-7, with a weak D call TRBD1 (6 bases). This CDR3 has 13 amino acids. Germline V gene data show CDR1 as MNHNS and CDR2 as SASEGT. Trimming shortened V by 6 bases and J by 6 bases, and 15 bases separated the two germline ends. CDR3 amino acids: CASSFTGPLEQYF. CDR3 coding DNA: TGTGCCAGCAGCTTTACAGGGCCCCTCGAGCAGTACTTC.

CDR3 in DNA: TGTGCCAGTAGTATAGGGACAGCGGTAAGGGGTCAGCCCCAGCATTTT. Translated: CASSIGTAVRGQPQHF. J is TRBJ1-5 and V is TRBV19; the D gene is possibly TRBD1 (6 bases). The CDR3 contains 16 residues. The V gene lost 1 base and the J gene lost 6 bases, with 16 bases spanning the gap. CDR1 is LNHDA, CDR2 SQIVND, per germline (reference sequence).

Points on this clone: Sequence at one end of the junction differs from germline and may be a read error. The sample has other DNA sequences that encode this CDR3 too. The chain joins TRBV7-9 to TRBJ1-5; the D is unclear. The CDR3 totals 15 residues. From germline, CDR1 is SEHNR and CDR2 FQNEAQ (reference sequence). In DNA form, the CDR3 reads TGTTCCAGCAGCTTAGGAGACAATAGCAATCAGCCCCAGCATTTT. It yields the protein CSSSLGDNSNQPQHF.

On this clone itself: The same CDR3 also results from other DNA sequences found in this sample. The chain combines TRBV5-4 with TRBJ1-1; TRBD1 might be the D (5 bases). The CDR3 covers 12 residues. Between the trimmed V and J ends, which lost 0 bases and 8 bases, there was a span of 8 bases. CDR1 SGHNT and CDR2 YYREEE come from the germline V gene (reference sequence). CDR3 protein: CASSLGRGEAFF. DNA for the CDR3: TGTGCCAGCAGCTTGGGGAGGGGAGAAGCTTTCTTT.

The chain is built from TRBV6-4 and TRBJ1-4, with TRBD1 as a possible D gene (5 bases). Trimming pared 8 bases from V and 3 bases from J, leaving 13 bases between. Germline V gene lookup returns CDR1 MRHNA and CDR2 SNTAGT. The CDR3 runs to 14 residues. The CDR3, as DNA: TGTGCCAGCCTTACGGGGGGACCTAATGAAAAACTGTTTTTT. Protein product: CASLTGGPNEKLFF.

The chain carries TRBV5-6 and TRBJ1-1; no definite D call. V was shortened by 5 bases and J by 0 bases, with 11 bases between the two germline ends. This CDR3 contains 14 residues. CDR1 and CDR2 from the germline V gene are SGHDT and YYEEEE. DNA of the CDR3: TGTGCCAGCAGTACGACACTTATGAACACTGAAGCTTTCTTT. Translating gives CASSTTLMNTEAFF.

Of note for this clone: One end of the junction varies from germline; a read error may be responsible. The same CDR3 arises from other DNA sequences in this sample as well. V usage is TRBV18 and J usage is TRBJ1-5; 9 bases map to TRBD1. Germline loops: CDR1 KGHSH, CDR2 LQKENI. The CDR3 covers 16 residues. The CDR3 loop is CASSPGTGLSNQPQHF. The DNA of the CDR3 is TGTGCCAGCTCACCAGGGACAGGGCTTAGCAATCAGCCCCAACATTTT.

The chain links TRBV5-4 to TRBJ2-1; D is possibly TRBD2 (7 bases). The V end was cut by 2 bases, the J end by 2 bases, with 11 bases between. CDR3 size: 15 residues. Germline assignment: CDR1 SGHNT and CDR2 YYREEE (reference sequence). Here the CDR3 DNA reads TGTGCCAGCAGCTTTGGGGGGGCGGCCTACAATGAGCAGTTCTTC. It is translated as CASSFGGAAYNEQFF.

The genes are TRBV29-1 and TRBJ1-1, with 7 bases aligning to TRBD1. Trimming cost V 6 bases and J 7 bases; bases outside gene matches: 5. The germline V gene has CDR1 SQVTM and CDR2 ANQGSEA. The CDR3 loop spans 11 amino acids. CDR3 sequence (DNA): TGCAGCGTCGCGGGACAGAATGAAGCTTTCTTT. It translates to CSVAGQNEAFF.

This chain joins TRBV6-5 and TRBJ2-5; TRBD1 agrees at 8 bases. The J call is in doubt because the DNA end fits TRBJ2-7 better. In germline, CDR1 is MNHEY, CDR2 SVGAGI. This CDR3 spans 14 amino acids. Here the CDR3 reads CASSYGTGVYEQYF. DNA of the CDR3: TGTGCCAGCAGTTACGGGACAGGCGTCTACGAGCAGTACTTC.

The chain joins TRBV5-4 to TRBJ2-7, with 7 bases matching TRBD2. The CDR3 contains 14 residues. Germline loops: CDR1 SGHNT, CDR2 YYREEE (reference sequence). Trimming took 0 bases from V and 5 from J; bases not matched to a gene: 5. In nucleotides, the CDR3 is TGTGCCAGCAGCTTGGGCGGGAGTCCCCACGAGCAGTACTTC. Its protein product is CASSLGGSPHEQYF.

The chain uses TRBV7-9 and TRBJ2-2; 8 nucleotides agree with TRBD2. This CDR3 has 14 residues. With 3 bases clipped from V and 7 bases from J, the junction kept 4 bases outside the gene matches. CDR1 is SEHNR, CDR2 FQNEAQ, per germline (reference sequence). The CDR3 spells CASSLSSGVGELFF. The CDR3 region has the DNA TGTGCCAGCAGCTTGAGTAGCGGGGTCGGGGAGCTGTTTTTT.

V gene TRBV9 combines with J gene TRBJ2-7; 12 nucleotides agree with TRBD1. The CDR3 is made up of 17 amino acids. V shed 2 bases, J shed 1 base, and the junction held 7 bases outside the gene matches. Germline V gene data show CDR1 as SGDLS and CDR2 as YYNGEE. CDR3 in DNA: TGTGCCAGCAGCGTGGGAGGGACAGGGGGCAAGTCCTACGAGCAGTACTTC. Encoded protein: CASSVGGTGGKSYEQYF.

The chain carries TRBV7-2 and TRBJ2-2; D remains unclear. Per germline, CDR1 SGHTA and CDR2 FQGNSA. V dropped 3 bases and J dropped 3 bases, with 2 bases sitting between them. The CDR3 has 12 amino acids. The CDR3 reads CASSFDTGELFF. CDR3 nucleotides: TGTGCCAGCAGCTTCGACACCGGGGAGCTGTTTTTT. The full variable domain, completed using reference TRBV7-2 and TRBJ2-2, is GAGVSQSPSNKVTEKGKDVELRCDPISGHTALYWYRQSLGQGLEFLIYFQGNSAPDKSGLPSDRFSAERTGGSVSTLTIQRTQQEDSAVYLCASSFDTGELFFGEGSRLTVL.

The count of this clone is one. The rearrangement uses TRBV7-9 and TRBJ2-1, with TRBD1 identical over 12 bases. CDR3 length: 16 amino acids. V shed 5 bases, J shed 8 bases, and the junction held 10 bases outside the gene matches. CDR1 and CDR2 (germline): SEHNR, FQNEAQ (reference sequence). The CDR3 reads CASSPPGQGARDEQFF. The CDR3 DNA sequence: TGTGCCAGCAGCCCTCCGGGACAGGGGGCTCGGGATGAGCAGTTCTTC.

This chain connects TRBV4-3 to TRBJ1-6; D gene ambiguous. From germline, CDR1 is LGHNA and CDR2 YSLEER. With 1 base removed from V and 9 bases from J, the gap between germline ends came to 13 bases. The CDR3 runs to 15 residues. CDR3 sequence reads: CASSQVPEGTSPLHF. CDR3 coding DNA: TGCGCCAGCAGCCAAGTTCCGGAGGGTACTTCACCCCTCCACTTT.

The genes are TRBV30 and TRBJ1-3; D gene uncertain. The CDR3 is made up of 14 amino acids. V lost 8 bases to trimming and J lost 0 bases, with 14 bases between them. The germline gives CDR1 GTSNPN, CDR2 SVGIG (reference sequence). CDR3 protein: CAGRPGNSGNTIYF. The CDR3, as DNA: TGTGCCGGAAGACCGGGGAACTCTGGAAACACCATATATTTT.

The chain combines TRBV5-1 with TRBJ2-5; TRBD2 agrees at 10 bases. Looked up from germline, CDR1 is SGHRS and CDR2 is YFSETQ. The V and J ends lost 3 bases and 2 bases, in that order; junction bases with no gene match: 10. CDR3 length: 17 amino acids. CDR3 in DNA: TGCGCCAGCAGCTCCTCCGGGCTAGCGGGAGCTCAAGAGACCCAGTACTTC. Protein sequence: CASSSSGLAGAQETQYF.

V and J are TRBV7-9 and TRBJ2-1; D is possibly TRBD1 (5 bases). CDR1 and CDR2 from the germline V gene are SEHNR and FQNEAQ (reference sequence). V lost 3 bases to trimming and J lost 0 bases, with 9 bases between them. There are 15 residues in the CDR3. CDR3 in amino acids: CASSFRVSSYNEQFF. As DNA, the CDR3 is TGTGCCAGCAGCTTCAGGGTTAGCTCCTACAATGAGCAGTTCTTC.